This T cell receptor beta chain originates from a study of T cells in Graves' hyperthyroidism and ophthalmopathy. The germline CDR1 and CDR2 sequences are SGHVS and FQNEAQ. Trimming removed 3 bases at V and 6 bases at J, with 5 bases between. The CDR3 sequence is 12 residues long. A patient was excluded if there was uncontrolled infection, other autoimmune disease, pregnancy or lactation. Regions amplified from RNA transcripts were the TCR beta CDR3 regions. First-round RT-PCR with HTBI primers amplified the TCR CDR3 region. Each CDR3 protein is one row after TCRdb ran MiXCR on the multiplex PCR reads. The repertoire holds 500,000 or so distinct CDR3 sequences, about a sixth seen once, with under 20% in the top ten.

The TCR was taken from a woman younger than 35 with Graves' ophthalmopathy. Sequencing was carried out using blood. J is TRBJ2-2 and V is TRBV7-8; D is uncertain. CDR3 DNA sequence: TGTGCCAGCAGCTTTCGGTCCGGGGAGCTGTTTTTT. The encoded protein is CASSFRSGELFF.